Each of the 31 T cell receptor beta chains below was sequenced from the same sample in a study of CD8 T cells in Susac syndrome. Reverse transcription of about 0.45 to 1 ug RNA used random hexamers. TCRdb called the immunoSEQ multiplex PCR reads again in MiXCR, with one record for every CDR3 protein. Of hundreds of thousands of distinct CDR3 sequences in the sample, 75% to 90% were seen once. The sample comprised CD8+ T cells from PBMCs. Receptors originate from a human donor with multiple sclerosis.

V is TRBV7-9 and J is TRBJ2-7, with 9 bases aligning to TRBD1. The CDR3 covers 15 residues. Germline values: CDR1 SEHNR, CDR2 FQNEAQ (reference sequence). Trimming removed 5 bases from V and 2 bases from J; junction bases left unmatched: 7. The CDR3 reads CASSPRDRVTYEQYF. The CDR3, as DNA: TGTGCCAGCAGCCCCCGGGACAGGGTAACCTACGAGCAGTACTTC.

This clonotype turned up a few times. This chain links TRBV9 with TRBJ2-3, with D possibly being TRBD1 or TRBD2 (6 bases each). V lost 5 bases to trimming and J lost 3 bases, with 22 bases between them. The length of the CDR3 is 17 residues. From germline, CDR1 is SGDLS and CDR2 YYNGEE. CDR3 DNA: TGTGCCAGCAGTATGGAAGCGGGCAGGGGAGTTACAGATACGCAGTATTTT. Translated: CASSMEAGRGVTDTQYF.

In its sample, this clonotype was seen once. The chain employs TRBV6-5 and TRBJ2-1; TRBD2 agrees at 7 bases. CDR3 length: 15 residues. J lost 4 bases, V lost 0 bases, and 3 bases had no gene match. CDR1 MNHEY and CDR2 SVGAGI come from the germline V gene. CDR3 region: CASSYSAGVYNEQFF. DNA of the CDR3: TGTGCCAGCAGTTACTCCGCGGGAGTTTACAATGAGCAGTTCTTC.

The rearrangement uses TRBV4-1 and TRBJ2-7, with 9 bases lining up with TRBD1. The CDR3 loop spans 15 amino acids. The junction had 6 bases not matched to a gene; V was cut back by 4 bases and J by 2 bases. Germline values: CDR1 MGHRA, CDR2 YSYEKL. CDR3 DNA: TGCGCCAGCAGCCGCGGACAGGGGATGGCCTACGAGCAGTACTTC. Translating gives CASSRGQGMAYEQYF.

The chain employs TRBV7-9 and TRBJ2-2, with no clear D. The CDR3 covers 16 residues. Trimming pared 1 base from V and 5 bases from J, leaving 14 bases between. The germline CDR1 and CDR2 sequences are SEHNR and FQNEAQ (reference sequence). The CDR3 DNA reads TGTGCCAGCAGCTTAGGCGACTCCGTTTGGACCGGGGAGCTGTTTTTT. Translated, it gives CASSLGDSVWTGELFF.

The chain links TRBV30 to TRBJ1-2; D is perhaps TRBD1 (6 bases). This CDR3 is 12 amino acids long. Trimming took 4 bases from V and 7 from J, leaving 13 bases between them. CDR1 GTSNPN and CDR2 SVGIG come from the germline V gene (reference sequence). This CDR3 reads CAWTDTGFGYTF. In DNA, the CDR3 is TGTGCCTGGACCGATACAGGGTTTGGCTACACCTTC.

V is TRBV7-9 and J is TRBJ2-2; the D is unclear. Trimming took off 2 bases at V and 4 bases at J, with 14 bases between the two ends. The CDR3 has 16 amino acids. The germline CDR1 and CDR2 sequences are SEHNR and FQNEAQ (reference sequence). The CDR3 DNA sequence: TGTGCCAGCAGCTTACGCCAGAGCTGGGGCACCGGGGAGCTGTTTTTT. Amino acid sequence: CASSLRQSWGTGELFF.

There are a few counts of this clonotype. The chain combines TRBV29-1 with TRBJ2-7; TRBD2 might be the D (5 bases). Germline V CDR1 and CDR2: SQVTM, ANQGSEA. Trimming shortened V by 4 bases and J by 3 bases, and 13 bases separated the two germline ends. The CDR3 sequence is 13 residues long. CDR3 in amino acids: CSVVSELDYEQYF. CDR3 sequence (DNA): TGCAGCGTTGTTAGCGAGCTTGACTACGAGCAGTACTTC.

As to this clonotype: Sequence at one end of the junction differs from germline and may be a read error. V and J are TRBV2 and TRBJ1-4; D not certain. The CDR3 runs 17 residues. The germline gives CDR1 SNHLY, CDR2 FYNNEI. The CDR3 DNA is TGTGCCAGCAGTTACCAGAGACTCGAAGGAACTAATAAAAAACTGTTTTTT. It encodes CASSYQRLEGTNKKLFF.

This clonotype was seen once. The chain employs TRBV30 and TRBJ1-6; a weak D match, TRBD1 (6 bases). With 3 bases removed from V and 5 bases from J, the gap between germline ends came to 17 bases. Germline V gene data show CDR1 as GTSNPN and CDR2 as SVGIG (reference sequence). This CDR3 has 16 amino acids. In nucleotides, the CDR3 is TGTGCCTGGAGCGACCCTGGGGGGCGAAATAATTCACCCCTCCACTTT. Protein: CAWSDPGGRNNSPLHF. Combining the CDR3 with reference TRBV30 and TRBJ1-6 gives the whole variable domain SQTIHQWPATLVQPVGSPLSLECTVEGTSNPNLYWYRQAAGRGLQLLFYSVGIGQISSEVPQNLSASRPQDRQFILSSKKLLLSDSGFYLCAWSDPGGRNNSPLHFGNGTRLTVT.

The rearrangement joins TRBV28 to TRBJ2-7; no clear D gene. This CDR3 contains 12 residues. Germline values: CDR1 MDHEN, CDR2 SYDVKM. The V and J ends lost 3 bases and 4 bases respectively, with 7 bases between them. The CDR3 sequence: CASSFAGYEQYF. CDR3 nucleotides: TGTGCCAGCAGTTTTGCCGGGTACGAGCAGTACTTC.

This clonotype was seen only a few times. The chain joins TRBV4-2 to TRBJ2-5; TRBD2 aligns across 9 bases. The CDR3 is made up of 15 amino acids. Germline CDR1 and CDR2: LGHNA and YNFKEQ. The ends lost 1 base at V and 2 bases at J; junction bases unmatched: 2. Here the CDR3 DNA reads TGTGCCAGCAGCCAAGTTGCGGGGGGGCAAGAGACCCAGTACTTC. Encoded protein: CASSQVAGGQETQYF.

This chain links TRBV11-2 with TRBJ2-7, with D hard to call. CDR1 and CDR2 (germline): SGHAT, FQNNGV. V lost 1 base and J lost 3, with 7 bases in between. This CDR3 region has 13 residues. The CDR3 bases are TGTGCCAGCAGCTTAGCTTCAGTCTACGAGCAGTACTTC. Encoded protein: CASSLASVYEQYF.

In its sample, this clonotype was seen once. V is TRBV10-1 and J is TRBJ1-1, with a weak D call TRBD1 (5 bases). CDR1 is WNHNN and CDR2 is SYGVQD in the germline V gene (reference sequence). The CDR3 length is 15 residues. Trimming cost V 2 bases and J 3 bases, with 13 bases left between them. CDR3 in amino acids: CASSEAGGQDTEAFF. The CDR3, as DNA: TGCGCCAGCAGTGAGGCCGGGGGTCAGGACACTGAAGCTTTCTTT.

This chain links TRBV9 with TRBJ1-2, with TRBD1 matching over 7 bases. V shed 3 bases and J 4 bases; nucleotides not matched to a gene: 6. The CDR3 contains 14 residues. Germline assignment: CDR1 SGDLS and CDR2 YYNGEE. CDR3 amino acids: CASSERQGPYGYTF. The CDR3 bases are TGTGCCAGCAGCGAACGACAGGGTCCCTATGGCTACACCTTC.

This clonotype came up a few times. The chain employs TRBV4-1 and TRBJ1-5; a possible D gene is TRBD1 (5 bases). The CDR3 is 15 residues long. The ends were cut back, 1 base at V and 5 bases at J, with 12 bases in the middle. Germline CDR1 reads MGHRA; CDR2 reads YSYEKL. CDR3 nucleotide sequence: TGCGCCAGCAGCCAAGCCATTGACAGCTATCAGCCCCAGCATTTT. Its translation is CASSQAIDSYQPQHF.

The rearrangement joins TRBV2 to TRBJ2-1; D is possibly TRBD1 (5 bases). Trimming removed 4 bases from V and 3 bases from J, with 7 bases in between. This CDR3 is 13 amino acids long. Germline V gives CDR1 SNHLY, CDR2 FYNNEI. CDR3 in amino acids: CASSVQVYNEQFF. The CDR3 DNA reads as TGTGCCAGCAGTGTACAGGTCTACAATGAGCAGTTCTTC.

The V call is TRBV30, the J call TRBJ2-5; D not resolved. The CDR3 length is 15 residues. Germline V gene data show CDR1 as GTSNPN and CDR2 as SVGIG (reference sequence). Trimming took 5 bases from V and 2 from J, leaving 18 bases between them. The CDR3 loop is CAWLYGSGTQETQYF. The DNA for the CDR3 is TGTGCCTGGCTTTATGGGTCCGGCACTCAAGAGACCCAGTACTTC.

A few counts support this clonotype. The chain joins TRBV4-1 to TRBJ1-4; possible D gene TRBD1, 5 bases. Germline V lookup: CDR1 MGHRA, CDR2 YSYEKL. The CDR3 runs to 13 residues. Trimming shortened V by 4 bases and J by 3 bases, and 6 bases separated the two germline ends. This CDR3 reads CASSRDPNEKLFF. Here the CDR3 DNA reads TGCGCCAGCAGCCGGGACCCTAATGAAAAACTGTTTTTT.

The chain recombines TRBV7-9 with TRBJ1-1; D is ambiguous. The CDR3 has 15 residues. Germline V gives CDR1 SEHNR, CDR2 FQNEAQ (reference sequence). V was clipped by 5 bases and J by 1 base, with 14 bases between them. The CDR3 DNA sequence: TGTGCCAGCAGCCCCCCCCGGGCTGGGAACACTGAAGCTTTCTTT. Amino acids: CASSPPRAGNTEAFF.

This clonotype occurred once. As DNA, the CDR3 is TGCGCCAGCAGCCAGGCAGGGGCCAATTCACCCCTCCACTTT. Its translation is CASSQAGANSPLHF. The gene calls are TRBV4-1 and TRBJ1-6; possible D gene TRBD1, 6 bases. The ends were cut back, 3 bases at V and 7 bases at J, with 10 bases in the middle. The CDR3 sequence is 14 residues long. The germline V gene has CDR1 MGHRA and CDR2 YSYEKL.

The chain carries TRBV29-1 and TRBJ2-1, with 9 bases fitting TRBD1. Trimming removed 7 bases from V and 8 bases from J; junction bases left unmatched: 9. Germline V gives CDR1 SQVTM, CDR2 ANQGSEA. The CDR3 contains 13 residues. CDR3 sequence reads: CSGIQGAVDEQFF. The CDR3 nucleotides read TGCAGCGGTATACAGGGGGCGGTTGATGAGCAGTTCTTC.

This sequence joins TRBV7-9 and TRBJ2-7; 7 bases align to TRBD2. Germline CDR1 is SEHNR and CDR2 is FQNEAQ (reference sequence). V dropped 4 bases and J dropped 9; count of bases not matched to a gene: 6. This CDR3 has 12 residues. CDR3 in DNA: TGTGCCAGCAGCTATTCCCCGGGGGGGCAGTACTTC. Translating it yields CASSYSPGGQYF.

This chain joins TRBV11-2 and TRBJ1-1, with no clear D. CDR3 length: 16 amino acids. CDR1 is SGHAT and CDR2 is FQNNGV in the germline V gene. V lost 5 bases to trimming and J lost 0 bases, with 16 bases between them. The CDR3 DNA is TGTGCCAGCAGCCCCTCCTGGGAATCCTTGAACACTGAAGCTTTCTTT. It translates to CASSPSWESLNTEAFF.

The V call is TRBV9, the J call TRBJ2-1, with TRBD2 matching 10 bases. Losses at the gene ends were 0 bases for V and 3 bases for J; bases not matched to a gene: 6. This CDR3 contains 17 residues. Germline assignment: CDR1 SGDLS and CDR2 YYNGEE. The CDR3: CASSVEASGSLYNEQFF. CDR3 nucleotides: TGTGCCAGCAGCGTAGAGGCTAGCGGGAGTCTCTACAATGAGCAGTTCTTC.

The J gene is TRBJ2-3, the V gene TRBV2; 7 bases are a match to TRBD1. With V trimmed by 6 bases and J by 0 bases, 6 bases remained unmatched. This CDR3 is 15 amino acids long. Germline values: CDR1 SNHLY, CDR2 FYNNEI. The DNA for the CDR3 is TGTGCCAGCAGCGTTGGGACAGCTAGCACAGATACGCAGTATTTT. Protein sequence: CASSVGTASTDTQYF.

This clonotype was detected only once. The chain uses TRBV5-6 and TRBJ1-1, with TRBD1 matching 7 bases. This CDR3 is built from 14 residues. Germline CDR1 and CDR2: SGHDT and YYEEEE. Unmatched junction bases numbered 6, after V lost 1 base and J lost 6 bases. The CDR3 region is CASSLRQGVAEAFF. CDR3 sequence (DNA): TGTGCCAGCAGCTTGAGGCAGGGGGTGGCTGAAGCTTTCTTT.

V usage is TRBV3-1 and J usage is TRBJ2-7; 10 nucleotides agree with TRBD2. The CDR3 has 17 residues. The germline V gene encodes CDR1 LGHDT and CDR2 YNNKEL (reference sequence). V dropped 4 bases and J dropped 3; count of bases not matched to a gene: 12. CDR3 bases: TGTGCCAGCAGCCCCCTCCCCGCGTCTAGCGGGAGCTACGAGCAGTACTTC. It specifies CASSPLPASSGSYEQYF.

The chain couples TRBV4-1 to TRBJ1-2; no definite D call. The germline CDR1 and CDR2 sequences are MGHRA and YSYEKL. The CDR3 loop spans 15 amino acids. Trimming left V 3 bases short and J 0 bases short, with 11 bases between. The CDR3 sequence: CASSQQPGTNYGYTF. DNA of the CDR3: TGCGCCAGCAGCCAGCAACCTGGGACTAACTATGGCTACACCTTC.

This sequence joins TRBV3-1 and TRBJ1-1; D is uncertain. Germline V gives CDR1 LGHDT, CDR2 YNNKEL (reference sequence). The CDR3 consists of 15 residues. Trimming took 1 base from V and 10 from J, leaving 19 bases between them. CDR3 loop: CASSQAGLGKGSAFF. As DNA, the CDR3 is TGTGCCAGCAGCCAAGCCGGGCTCGGGAAAGGGTCAGCTTTCTTT.

V is TRBV6-5 and J is TRBJ2-7, with D tentatively TRBD1 (6 bases). Germline loops: CDR1 MNHEY, CDR2 SVGAGI. The V and J ends lost 5 bases and 2 bases respectively, with 16 bases between them. There are 15 residues in the CDR3. CDR3 nucleotide sequence: TGTGCCAGCAGTCCCGGGACAACGGTCCCCTACGAGCAGTACTTC. Its protein is CASSPGTTVPYEQYF.